The rows below give T cell receptor beta chains drawn from one sample of a study of identical twins. TCRdb analysed the 5' RACE reads with MiXCR anew, one entry per CDR3 protein. Found here are approximately 210,000 distinct CDR3 sequences, less than 20% of them singletons; the top ten hold over 35%. This sample was shared with a second study, whose subject was T cells expressing NK-cell markers.

Specimen: CD8+ T cells sorted from blood. All receptors derive from a woman aged 18-29 years in good health. CDR3s include the opening cysteine and the closing phenylalanine or tryptophan. The order of the fields is clone size, V gene, J gene, D gene, CDR3 protein, CDR3 DNA. D genes are given only for firm matches. Where a row states a size, it is once, few, many or the class of an expanded clone; other rows omit it.

clone size: few
V gene: TRBV6-1
J gene: TRBJ2-3
D gene: TRBD2
CDR3 protein: CASSEGTSRDTQYF
CDR3 DNA: TGTGCCAGCAGTGAGGGGACTAGCAGGGATACGCAGTATTTT

clone size: .
V gene: TRBV3-1
J gene: TRBJ2-1
D gene: .
CDR3 protein: CASSPRDKTYNEQFF
CDR3 DNA: TGTGCCAGCAGCCCCCGGGACAAGACCTACAATGAGCAGTTCTTC

clone size: few
V gene: TRBV6-5
J gene: TRBJ1-2
D gene: .
CDR3 protein: CASFKGEGYTF
CDR3 DNA: TGTGCCAGCTTTAAGGGGGAAGGCTACACCTTC

clone size: few
V gene: TRBV7-8
J gene: TRBJ2-1
D gene: .
CDR3 protein: CASIEVLRVGGEQFF
CDR3 DNA: TGTGCCAGCATCGAAGTACTAAGAGTGGGGGGTGAGCAGTTCTTC

clone size: few
V gene: TRBV2
J gene: TRBJ2-3
D gene: .
CDR3 protein: CASSEYTDTQYF
CDR3 DNA: TGTGCCAGCAGCGAATACACAGATACGCAGTATTTT

clone size: many
V gene: TRBV7-6
J gene: TRBJ2-1
D gene: TRBD2
CDR3 protein: CASSFRERGQFF
CDR3 DNA: TGTGCCAGCAGCTTTAGGGAGCGGGGGCAGTTCTTC

clone size: once
V gene: TRBV27
J gene: TRBJ2-7
D gene: TRBD1
CDR3 protein: CASSSYGQGPYEQYF
CDR3 DNA: TGTGCCAGCAGTTCGTATGGACAGGGCCCCTACGAGCAGTACTTC

clone size: few
V gene: TRBV30
J gene: TRBJ2-1
D gene: .
CDR3 protein: CAWSVAGTEQFF
CDR3 DNA: TGTGCCTGGAGTGTAGCCGGTACTGAGCAGTTCTTC

clone size: few
V gene: TRBV3-1
J gene: TRBJ2-1
D gene: TRBD2
CDR3 protein: CASSQDRLAGKEQFF
CDR3 DNA: TGTGCCAGCAGCCAAGATCGACTAGCGGGAAAGGAGCAGTTCTTC

clone size: few
V gene: TRBV13
J gene: TRBJ2-5
D gene: .
CDR3 protein: CASSLSPGTKETQYF
CDR3 DNA: TGTGCCAGCAGCTTATCCCCCGGGACAAAAGAGACCCAGTACTTC

clone size: many
V gene: TRBV27
J gene: TRBJ1-2
D gene: .
CDR3 protein: CASVKGRIYGYTF
CDR3 DNA: TGTGCCAGCGTGAAAGGAAGAATCTATGGCTACACCTTC

clone size: few
V gene: TRBV27
J gene: TRBJ2-1
D gene: .
CDR3 protein: CASSLSISGEQFF
CDR3 DNA: TGTGCCAGCAGTTTATCGATCAGTGGTGAGCAGTTCTTC